The sequence of this TCR beta chain was determined in a study of blood T cell repertoires in COVID-19. Study background: Acute and convalescent COVID-19 samples came from the United States, Italy and Spain. From T cells, B-cell-depleted T cells, or PBMCs came the material, which was cDNA or gDNA.

Followed over time, Seattle patients had been enrolled while infection was active. V was clipped by 6 bases and J by 4 bases, with 12 bases between them. This CDR3 is 13 amino acids long. Authors' analysis steps: Reference gene primer amplification gave estimated nucleated cell counts. TCRdb's table, derived via immunoSEQ multiplex PCR, lists solely in-frame clones and lacks some. V and J calls and clone size are copied from that table; D and trimming were computed from the DNA. The table has under 150,000 clones, over 75% seen once. This sequence joins TRBV12-3 or TRBV12-4 and TRBJ1-2; a weak D match, TRBD1 (6 bases). This TCR derives from a woman aged 60 to 75 with COVID-19, enrolled during active disease. Sequencing input: peripheral blood. CDR3 in amino acids: CASRGGLGYGYTF. The CDR3 nucleotides read TGTGCCAGCAGGGGGGGGCTCGGCTATGGCTACACCTTC.